A single count supports the clone carrying this TCR beta chain. What it recognizes is unknown. The source of the sample is a study of identifying expanded T cells in peripheral blood. Study-level results: Variance in clone template counts between roughly two-week samples significantly increased with total template count across all healthy donors.

No infections or other immune events were documented during collection. The method was immunoSEQ multiplex PCR; TCRdb's version includes in-frame clones alone and lacks a portion of them. The sample includes approximately 90,000 clones, roughly 86% seen only once; the top ten take 5.5% to 6.5%. Germline CDR1 reads LNHDA; CDR2 reads SQIVND (reference sequence). There are 15 residues in the CDR3. Trimming shortened V by 7 bases and J by 2 bases, and 15 bases separated the two germline ends. This chain links TRBV19 with TRBJ1-5, with D hard to call. Material for sequencing was blood. The receptor was derived from a person aged 18 to 70 in good health. Here the CDR3 reads CASIERAAGNQPQHF. The CDR3 DNA sequence: TGTGCCAGTATAGAGAGGGCTGCGGGCAATCAGCCCCAGCATTTT. The full variable domain, with the rest looked up from reference TRBV19 and TRBJ1-5, is DGGITQSPKYLFRKEGQNVTLSCEQNLNHDAMYWYRQDPGQGLRLIYYSQIVNDFQKGDIAEGYSVSREKKESFPLTVTSAQKNPTAFYLCASIERAAGNQPQHFGDGTRLSIL.